Below are 9 T cell receptor beta chains sequenced from a single sample in a study of CXCR3-negative and CXCR3-positive naive CD8 T cells. The authors made the TRB cDNA libraries by 5' RACE using UMI labels. TCRdb re-called the 5' RACE reads and catalogs CDR3 proteins one per entry, DNA excluded. The sample shows 150,000 or so distinct CDR3 sequences, and approximately 0.51% sits with its ten largest clones. The sample was naive CXCR3- CD8+ T cells from blood. Sample subset: CD45RO-CCR7+CD27+CD95- naive CD8+ T cells lacking CXCR3 (TNR3-). The receptors here all came from a human donor in good health. Some clones in this sample may be carry-over from other donors' samples.

The chain couples TRBV28 to TRBJ2-5; TCRdb gives TRBD1 as the D gene, but with no DNA this cannot be confirmed. The V gene's germline CDR1 is MDHEN and CDR2 SYDVKM. The CDR3 extends over 19 amino acids. The CDR3 sequence: CASSLSYSTGTGSPETQYF.

The chain uses TRBV4-3 and TRBJ2-7; TCRdb reports TRBD1, a call that lacks DNA to check it against. The CDR3 loop spans 15 amino acids. The germline V gene encodes CDR1 LGHNA and CDR2 YSLEER. Here the CDR3 reads CASSQDRRGNYEQYF.

CDR3 in amino acids: CASSLLGTGSVEAFF. V gene TRBV5-1 combines with J gene TRBJ1-1; the TRBD1 assignment by TCRdb is unverifiable without DNA. From germline, CDR1 is SGHRS and CDR2 YFSETQ. The CDR3 runs to 15 residues. Using reference TRBV5-1 and TRBJ1-1 for the parts outside the CDR3, the full variable domain is KAGVTQTPRYLIKTRGQQVTLSCSPISGHRSVSWYQQTPGQGLQFLFEYFSETQRNKGNFPGRFSGRQFSNSRSEMNVSTLELGDSALYLCASSLLGTGSVEAFFGQGTRLTVV.

The chain links TRBV5-6 to TRBJ1-1; TCRdb outputs TRBD1, but without DNA this stays unchecked. The CDR3 is 15 amino acids. Germline-derived CDR1 and CDR2 are SGHDT and YYEEEE. The CDR3 here is CASSPGGRVGTEAFF.

The V call is TRBV20-1, the J call TRBJ2-7; there is no DNA to check the TCRdb D call of TRBD2. In germline, CDR1 is DFQATT, CDR2 SNEGSKA (reference sequence). The CDR3 length is 14 residues. CDR3 region: CSASSPSGAYEQYF.

The V call is TRBV29-1, the J call TRBJ2-7. Germline CDR1 SQVTM, CDR2 ANQGSEA. The length of the CDR3 is 12 residues. The CDR3 spells CSGLTHSYEQYF.

The chain is built from TRBV5-1 and TRBJ2-5; with no DNA, the TCRdb D assignment of TRBD1 cannot be verified. The CDR3 has 14 amino acids. Looked up from germline, CDR1 is SGHRS and CDR2 is YFSETQ. The chain's CDR3 is CASSLGDRQETQYF.

The CDR3 sequence: CASSQDRGRSYEQYF. The chain links TRBV3-1 to TRBJ2-7; TCRdb outputs TRBD1, but without DNA this stays unchecked. In germline, CDR1 is LGHDT, CDR2 YNNKEL (reference sequence). The CDR3 has 15 residues.

The chain carries TRBV7-8 and TRBJ2-5. The germline V gene has CDR1 SGHVS and CDR2 FQNEAQ. The CDR3 sequence is 14 residues long. CDR3 sequence: CASSLSEVEEAQYF.